This is a list of T cell receptor beta chains from one sample in a study of blood T cell repertoires in COVID-19. This table comes from immunoSEQ multiplex PCR, and its TCRdb copy is limited to in-frame clones, with some not included. The sample consists of about 190,000 clones, roughly 78% of them appearing once. Sequences were obtained from peripheral blood. The receptors stem from a woman aged 80 or older with active or convalescent COVID-19. CDR3s include the opening cysteine and the closing phenylalanine or tryptophan. A D gene is named only where the DNA matches it firmly. Size values are once, few and many counts, or a class for expanded clones, and some rows have none.

V gene	clone size	D gene	J gene	CDR3 protein	CDR3 DNA
TRBV5-6	.	.	TRBJ1-3	CASSFVSSGNTIYF	TGTGCCAGCAGCTTTGTATCGTCTGGAAACACCATATATTTT
TRBV4-3	.	.	TRBJ2-1	CASSQVGARGVQQFF	TGCGCCAGCAGCCAAGTGGGAGCCCGCGGGGTTCAGCAGTTCTTC
TRBV28	.	.	TRBJ2-1	CASSPPRAGSYNEQFF	TGTGCCAGCAGTCCACCTCGGGCAGGGTCCTACAATGAGCAGTTCTTC
TRBV5-4	.	TRBD2	TRBJ2-3	CASSLAGGRRTDTQYF	TGTGCCAGCAGCTTGGCGGGGGGGCGCCGCACAGATACGCAGTATTTT
TRBV6-5	.	.	TRBJ1-4	CASSYFQAGPNEKLFF	TGTGCCAGCAGTTACTTCCAGGCAGGGCCTAATGAAAAACTGTTTTTT
TRBV11-3	.	TRBD1	TRBJ1-1	CASSRDRMNTEAFF	TGTGCCAGCAGTCGGGACAGGATGAACACTGAAGCTTTCTTT
TRBV28	.	TRBD1	TRBJ2-3	CASRDSRTDTQYF	TGTGCCAGCCGGGACAGCCGCACAGATACGCAGTATTTT
TRBV3-1/TRBV3-2	.	TRBD1	TRBJ1-1	CASSLGQGFTEAFF	TGTGCCAGCAGCCTGGGACAGGGATTCACTGAAGCTTTCTTT
TRBV7-6	.	TRBD1	TRBJ1-3	CASSLRTGAPGNTIYF	TGTGCCAGCAGCTTAAGGACAGGGGCCCCAGGAAACACCATATATTTT
TRBV28	.	TRBD2	TRBJ2-3	CASSFLLAGGPDTQYF	TGTGCCAGCAGTTTCCTACTAGCGGGGGGCCCAGATACGCAGTATTTT
TRBV2	.	.	TRBJ2-7	CAGGRGSYEQYF	TGTGCCGGCGGAAGGGGATCCTACGAGCAGTACTTC
TRBV15	.	.	TRBJ1-1	CATSGRGAMNTEAFF	TGTGCCACCAGCGGACGGGGGGCAATGAACACTGAAGCTTTCTTT
TRBV15	.	.	TRBJ1-3	CATSRAHTGSSGNTIYF	TGTGCCACCAGCAGAGCCCACACAGGTTCCTCTGGAAACACCATATATTTT
TRBV4-3	.	.	TRBJ1-1	CASSQEVTWANTEAFF	TGCGCCAGCAGCCAAGAAGTAACTTGGGCAAACACTGAAGCTTTCTTT
TRBV7-9	once	.	TRBJ2-3	CASSLPTGPDTQYF	TGTGCCAGCAGCTTACCTACAGGGCCAGATACGCAGTATTTT
TRBV10-2	.	TRBD2	TRBJ2-3	CASSIRGESTDTQYF	TGCGCCAGCTCTATTCGGGGGGAAAGCACAGATACGCAGTATTTT
TRBV21-1	few	.	TRBJ2-3	CASSRRDRTMHTQYF	TGTGCCAGCAGCAGGCGGGACAGGACGATGCATACGCAGTATTTT
TRBV29-1	.	TRBD1	TRBJ1-1	CSVEGTGGWDTEAFF	TGCAGCGTTGAGGGGACAGGGGGTTGGGACACTGAAGCTTTCTTT
TRBV5-1	.	.	TRBJ1-1	CASSLSSGVPEAFF	TGCGCCAGCAGCCTGAGTTCGGGGGTCCCTGAAGCTTTCTTT
TRBV5-4	.	.	TRBJ1-2	CASSSKGLGTLSGYTF	TGTGCCAGCAGCTCGAAAGGATTAGGGACTTTGAGCGGCTACACCTTC
TRBV5-1	.	.	TRBJ1-1	CASSLGGWAEAFF	TGCGCCAGCAGCTTGGGAGGCTGGGCTGAAGCTTTCTTT
TRBV27	.	.	TRBJ2-7	CASSLKQVLRDEQYF	TGTGCCAGCAGTCTAAAACAGGTCCTCCGCGACGAGCAGTACTTC
TRBV5-6	.	.	TRBJ1-1	CASSLGAQWVTEAFF	TGTGCCAGCAGCTTAGGGGCACAGTGGGTCACTGAAGCTTTCTTT
TRBV20-1	.	.	TRBJ1-6	CSASLQRNSPLHF	TGCAGTGCTAGTTTACAGAGAAATTCACCCCTCCACTTT
TRBV7-2	.	.	TRBJ1-4	CASSAWGGHAGEKLFF	TGTGCCAGCAGCGCTTGGGGCGGCCACGCCGGAGAAAAACTGTTTTTT
TRBV6-5	.	.	TRBJ1-1	CASSYSGHNTEAFF	TGTGCCAGCAGTTACTCAGGACATAACACTGAAGCTTTCTTT
TRBV7-8	.	TRBD1	TRBJ2-5	CASSLEAGGLETQYF	TGTGCCAGCAGCTTAGAAGCAGGGGGCCTAGAGACCCAGTACTTC
TRBV2	.	TRBD1	TRBJ1-6	CASERDSSYNSPLHF	TGTGCCAGCGAGAGGGACAGCTCCTATAATTCACCCCTCCACTTT
TRBV5-1	.	.	TRBJ1-4	CASSTPNEKLFF	TGCGCCAGCAGTACTCCTAATGAAAAACTGTTTTTT
TRBV6-2/TRBV6-3	few	.	TRBJ2-5	CASSLTKETQYF	TGTGCCAGCAGCCTAACAAAAGAGACCCAGTACTTC
TRBV28	.	.	TRBJ1-2	CASSLASTQGYGGYTF	TGTGCCAGCAGTTTAGCCTCCACACAGGGATATGGTGGCTACACCTTC
TRBV7-8	.	.	TRBJ2-2	CASSRNGAGVTGELFF	TGTGCCAGCAGCCGGAACGGGGCAGGGGTCACCGGGGAGCTGTTTTTT
TRBV27	.	.	TRBJ2-3	CASSITRNTDTQYF	TGTGCCAGCAGCATCACACGCAACACAGATACGCAGTATTTT
TRBV27	.	.	TRBJ1-5	CASSLPGSSWDLYGQPQHF	TGTGCCAGCAGTTTACCGGGGTCGTCCTGGGACTTGTATGGTCAGCCCCAGCATTTT
TRBV29-1	.	.	TRBJ1-2	CSVAGEKDYGYTF	TGCAGCGTTGCAGGGGAAAAAGACTATGGCTACACCTTC
TRBV3-1/TRBV3-2	.	.	TRBJ2-1	CASSRGTRSSYNEQFF	TGTGCCAGCAGCCGAGGGACTCGAAGCTCCTACAATGAGCAGTTCTTC
TRBV5-1	.	.	TRBJ2-1	CASSSSGGYNEQFF	TGCGCCAGCAGCTCTTCCGGGGGCTACAATGAGCAGTTCTTC
TRBV4-1	few	.	TRBJ1-4	CASSQGSTRAATNEKLFF	TGCGCCAGCAGCCAAGGTTCTACCAGGGCAGCAACTAATGAAAAACTGTTTTTT
TRBV12-3/TRBV12-4	few	.	TRBJ1-1	CASSWEGSEAFF	TGTGCCAGCAGTTGGGAGGGCAGTGAAGCTTTCTTT
TRBV28	.	.	TRBJ2-5	CASSPLAYQETQYF	TGTGCCAGCAGTCCCCTGGCCTACCAAGAGACCCAGTACTTC
TRBV7-9	many	TRBD1	TRBJ1-2	CASSFAGTGVLGYTF	TGTGCCAGCAGCTTTGCCGGGACAGGGGTTCTAGGCTACACCTTC
TRBV7-2	.	TRBD1	TRBJ1-2	CASSPRTGGGYTF	TGTGCCAGCAGCCCAAGAACAGGGGGCGGCTACACCTTC
TRBV3-1/TRBV3-2	few	TRBD1	TRBJ2-1	CASSQERAEGGFYNEQFF	TGTGCCAGCAGCCAAGAGAGGGCCGAAGGGGGCTTCTACAATGAGCAGTTCTTC
TRBV27	once	.	TRBJ2-7	CASSKQGLSYEQYF	TGTGCCAGCAGTAAGCAGGGCCTCTCCTACGAGCAGTACTTC
TRBV28	.	TRBD1	TRBJ2-2	CASSEYRGLRTGELFF	TGTGCCAGCAGTGAATACAGGGGGCTGAGGACCGGGGAGCTGTTTTTT
TRBV6-2/TRBV6-3	once	.	TRBJ2-5	CASSYSVVAGKETQYF	TGTGCCAGCAGTTACTCGGTCGTTGCGGGGAAAGAGACCCAGTACTTC
TRBV2	.	TRBD2	TRBJ2-1	CASSETSSEQFF	TGTGCCAGCAGTGAGACTAGCAGTGAGCAGTTCTTC
TRBV11-2	few	.	TRBJ1-6	CASSKRPWEGVSPLHF	TGTGCCAGCAGCAAACGCCCCTGGGAGGGAGTTTCACCCCTCCACTTT
TRBV6-5	.	.	TRBJ1-6	CASMQGPVGSPLHF	TGTGCCAGCATGCAGGGGCCGGTGGGTTCACCCCTCCACTTT
TRBV5-1	.	.	TRBJ2-1	CASSLAQGAYNEQFF	TGCGCCAGCAGCTTGGCCCAGGGCGCCTACAATGAGCAGTTCTTC
TRBV4-2	.	.	TRBJ1-1	CASSQVGTSNEAFF	TGTGCCAGCAGCCAAGTTGGGACAAGTAATGAAGCTTTCTTT
TRBV7-2	.	.	TRBJ2-7	CASSLSGTPGMWEQYF	TGTGCCAGCAGTCTTTCCGGGACACCTGGTATGTGGGAGCAGTACTTC
TRBV5-1	.	.	TRBJ1-1	CASSSRVSTEAFF	TGCGCCAGCAGCAGTCGAGTAAGTACTGAAGCTTTCTTT
TRBV5-6	.	.	TRBJ1-1	CASSFLLVRGPLDTEAFF	TGTGCCAGCAGCTTCCTTCTAGTCAGGGGCCCTCTGGACACTGAAGCTTTCTTT
TRBV4-1	.	.	TRBJ1-4	CASSQATDPAKLFF	TGCGCCAGCAGCCAAGCCACAGATCCTGCAAAACTGTTTTTT
TRBV6-5	.	.	TRBJ2-5	CASKQGWQETQYF	TGTGCCAGCAAGCAGGGCTGGCAAGAGACCCAGTACTTC
TRBV6-2/TRBV6-3	.	TRBD2	TRBJ2-5	CASSPTRTSQETQYF	TGTGCCAGCAGTCCAACCCGGACTAGTCAAGAGACCCAGTACTTC